The 26 T cell receptor beta chains reported below all come from one sample, sequenced in a study of HIV-infected patients and healthy controls. 500 ng RNA was reverse transcribed with alpha and beta constant-region primers. Using multiplexing indices, alpha and beta chain libraries were generated apart by chain-specific third strand synthesis. TCRdb analysed the 5' RACE reads with MiXCR anew, one entry per CDR3 protein. The sample has about 12,000 distinct CDR3 sequences; 9.3% are singletons. No cell fractionation was done, so the repertoire covers all unsorted peripheral blood T cells. The sequencing here drew on blood, taken before antiretroviral therapy. The receptors shown here come from an adult with HIV infection. The donor label of this sample is uncertain.

This clonotype was recorded a few times. The rearrangement uses TRBV6-6 and TRBJ1-1, with D hard to call. Germline-derived CDR1 and CDR2 are MNHNY and SVGAGI (reference sequence). Trimming took off 2 bases at V and 5 bases at J, with 21 bases between the two ends. CDR3 length: 17 amino acids. DNA for the CDR3: TGTGCCAGCAGTTACCAACTCGATCTAGGCAGGAGGACTGAAGCTTTCTTT. Translation: CASSYQLDLGRRTEAFF.

Ten or more counts support this clonotype. This chain uses TRBV4-1 with TRBJ1-1; no reliable D call. Germline CDR1 and CDR2: MGHRA and YSYEKL. V was shortened by 1 base and J by 6 bases, with 15 bases between the two germline ends. CDR3 size: 15 residues. CDR3 amino acids: CASSQGTVKVPEAFF. The CDR3 nucleotides read TGCGCCAGCAGCCAAGGGACGGTGAAGGTCCCTGAAGCTTTCTTT.

The J gene is TRBJ1-4, the V gene TRBV20-1; 9 nucleotides line up with TRBD1. In germline, CDR1 is DFQATT, CDR2 SNEGSKA (reference sequence). The CDR3 consists of 17 residues. V was clipped by 6 bases and J by 0 bases; unmatched bases: 11. This chain's CDR3 is CSANIPGQGTTNEKLFF. CDR3 DNA sequence: TGCAGTGCCAATATTCCGGGACAGGGAACAACTAATGAAAAACTGTTTTTT.

This clonotype was counted many times. The chain joins TRBV12-3 or TRBV12-4 to TRBJ2-1; the D gene is possibly TRBD1 (5 bases). The V gene lost 2 bases and the J gene lost 3 bases, with 14 bases spanning the gap. The CDR3 has 16 residues. The CDR3 bases are TGTGCCAGCAGTTTATATGGGGCCTTCCACTACAATGAGCAGTTCTTC. The encoded protein is CASSLYGAFHYNEQFF.

This clonotype was recorded many times. The rearrangement uses TRBV20-1 and TRBJ2-7, with 7 nucleotides matching TRBD1. The CDR3 loop spans 16 amino acids. The ends lost 0 bases at V and 2 bases at J; junction bases unmatched: 10. The germline V gene encodes CDR1 DFQATT and CDR2 SNEGSKA (reference sequence). CDR3: CSARDDLGQRAYEQYF. DNA of the CDR3: TGCAGTGCTAGAGATGATTTGGGACAGCGTGCCTACGAGCAGTACTTC.

This clonotype occurred many times. The chain recombines TRBV5-6 with TRBJ2-1, with 10 bases aligning to TRBD1. Trimming cost V 4 bases and J 1 base; bases outside gene matches: 2. The CDR3 consists of 15 residues. CDR1 is SGHDT, CDR2 YYEEEE, per germline. CDR3: CASSGQGGSYNEQFF. As DNA, the CDR3 is TGTGCCAGCAGCGGACAGGGGGGGTCCTACAATGAGCAGTTCTTC.

The V gene is TRBV6-5, the J gene TRBJ1-5; D is uncertain. The CDR3 length is 14 residues. The germline V gene encodes CDR1 MNHEY and CDR2 SVGAGI. Trimming left V 2 bases short and J 4 bases short, with 9 bases between. CDR3 coding DNA: TGTGCCAGCAGTTACGACCGAGGAAATCAGCCCCAGCATTTT. As protein: CASSYDRGNQPQHF.

By its share, this clonotype is medium-sized. The chain links TRBV9 to TRBJ2-6; tentatively, D is TRBD1 (6 bases). Trimming cost V 3 bases and J 2 bases, with 12 bases left between them. This CDR3 spans 16 amino acids. Looked up from germline, CDR1 is SGDLS and CDR2 is YYNGEE. The CDR3 sequence: CASSARTATGANVLTF. CDR3 bases: TGTGCCAGCAGCGCCAGGACAGCAACTGGGGCCAACGTCCTGACTTTC.

This clonotype was detected ten times or more. The V call is TRBV24-1, the J call TRBJ2-2; 8 bases align to TRBD1. Germline lookup yields CDR1 KGHDR and CDR2 SFDVKD. J gave up 4 bases and V 4 bases, and 10 bases lay outside the gene matches. The CDR3 is 17 amino acids. CDR3 sequence: CATSEIWQGATTGELFF. In DNA form, the CDR3 reads TGTGCCACCAGTGAAATATGGCAGGGGGCTACCACCGGGGAGCTGTTTTTT.

The rearrangement uses TRBV7-3 and TRBJ2-3; D is perhaps TRBD1 (5 bases). There are 15 residues in the CDR3. Between the trimmed V and J ends, which lost 5 bases and 0 bases, there was a span of 12 bases. CDR1 and CDR2 (germline): SGHTA, FQGTGA. Here the CDR3 DNA reads TGTGCCAGCAGCCCCCTGGGGCTAAGCACAGATACGCAGTATTTT. The encoded protein is CASSPLGLSTDTQYF.

This clonotype was counted only a few times. CDR3 DNA: TGTGCCAGCAGCTACTTAAATGAGCAGTTCTTC. This translates into CASSYLNEQFF. J is TRBJ2-1 and V is TRBV11-2; D is ambiguous. CDR1 SGHAT and CDR2 FQNNGV come from the germline V gene. Deletions cut 4 bases from V and 7 bases from J, with 5 bases between. The CDR3 length is 11 residues.

This clonotype was recorded at least ten times. The chain links TRBV19 to TRBJ1-5, with D unclear. The CDR3 loop spans 15 amino acids. Germline CDR1 reads LNHDA; CDR2 reads SQIVND (reference sequence). The V end lost 2 bases, the J end lost 1 base, and 9 bases lay between the germline ends. The CDR3 sequence: CASSIKSWSNQPQHF. CDR3 DNA sequence: TGTGCCAGTAGTATAAAATCGTGGAGCAATCAGCCCCAGCATTTT. Based on the CDR3 plus reference TRBV19 and TRBJ1-5, the full variable domain is DGGITQSPKYLFRKEGQNVTLSCEQNLNHDAMYWYRQDPGQGLRLIYYSQIVNDFQKGDIAEGYSVSREKKESFPLTVTSAQKNPTAFYLCASSIKSWSNQPQHFGDGTRLSIL.

This clonotype has ten or more counts. The chain has TRBV2 and TRBJ1-4; TRBD1 agrees at 7 bases. The CDR3 contains 14 residues. V shed 5 bases, J shed 2 bases, and the junction held 2 bases outside the gene matches. Germline CDR1 reads SNHLY; CDR2 reads FYNNEI. The CDR3 sequence is CASSPGGTNEKLFF. The CDR3 DNA follows: TGTGCCAGCAGTCCAGGGGGGACTAATGAAAAACTGTTTTTT.

In its sample, this clonotype was seen many times. This chain uses TRBV24-1 with TRBJ2-1; 8 nucleotides line up with TRBD1. Germline CDR1 KGHDR, CDR2 SFDVKD. The CDR3 spans 14 residues. V gave up 10 bases and J gave up 2 bases; unmatched junction bases: 6. The CDR3 DNA reads as TGTGCCACGGCGGGGACAGGTCCCTACAATGAGCAGTTCTTC. This gives the protein CATAGTGPYNEQFF.

By proportion, this clonotype is medium-sized (0.01 to 0.1%). V and J are TRBV6-2 or TRBV6-3 and TRBJ2-5; TRBD2 aligns across 12 bases. V shed 5 bases and J 3 bases; nucleotides not matched to a gene: 4. The CDR3 totals 15 residues. Per germline, CDR1 MNHEY and CDR2 SVGEGT. The CDR3, as DNA: TGTGCCAGCAGTCGACGACTAGCGGGGGAAGAGACCCAGTACTTC. It yields the protein CASSRRLAGEETQYF.

This clonotype was counted ten times or more. The chain uses TRBV5-1 and TRBJ2-3; 7 bases agree with TRBD1. Germline CDR1 SGHRS, CDR2 YFSETQ. V shed 7 bases, J shed 3 bases, and the junction held 11 bases outside the gene matches. The CDR3 contains 15 residues. This CDR3 reads CASGETGYTTDTQYF. The CDR3 DNA reads as TGCGCCAGCGGTGAGACAGGGTATACAACAGATACGCAGTATTTT.

In this sample, this clonotype turned up many times. V and J are TRBV20-1 and TRBJ2-1, with D unresolved. Germline V gene data show CDR1 as DFQATT and CDR2 as SNEGSKA (reference sequence). V lost 4 bases and J 2 bases, leaving 15 bases between the germline ends. There are 15 residues in the CDR3. CDR3 region: CSAKPRPEPYNEQFF. The CDR3 bases are TGCAGTGCTAAGCCAAGGCCGGAACCCTACAATGAGCAGTTCTTC.

This clonotype was recorded at least ten times. The genes are TRBV7-9 and TRBJ1-1; tentatively, D is TRBD1 (5 bases). This CDR3 has 13 residues. V was shortened by 3 bases and J by 10 bases, with 15 bases between the two germline ends. The germline V gene encodes CDR1 SEHNR and CDR2 FQNEAQ (reference sequence). The CDR3 region is CASSLGPGDLAFF. The CDR3 nucleotides read TGTGCCAGCAGCTTGGGACCTGGGGATTTAGCTTTCTTT.

This clonotype qualifies as medium-sized. The chain links TRBV27 to TRBJ2-7, with D perhaps matching TRBD1 or TRBD2 (5 bases each). CDR3 size: 13 residues. Trimming removed 6 bases from V and 4 bases from J, with 13 bases in between. Germline CDR1 reads MNHEY; CDR2 reads SMNVEV (reference sequence). The CDR3 DNA is TGTGCCAGCAGCCTACGGGGCGGGTACGAGCAGTACTTC. Translated: CASSLRGGYEQYF.

This clonotype was seen repeatedly, ten times or more. The gene calls are TRBV3-1 and TRBJ2-5, with D uncertain. Trimming shortened V by 2 bases and J by 5 bases, and 12 bases separated the two germline ends. The CDR3 sequence is 14 residues long. CDR1 LGHDT and CDR2 YNNKEL come from the germline V gene (reference sequence). The CDR3 DNA reads as TGTGCCAGCAGCCAACCAGAGTACTTGGAGACCCAGTACTTC. This gives the protein CASSQPEYLETQYF.

This clonotype counts as medium-sized. This chain joins TRBV7-2 and TRBJ2-3; a possible D gene is TRBD2 (6 bases). Per the germline V gene, CDR1 is SGHTA and CDR2 is FQGNSA. V was clipped by 5 bases and J by 1 base, with 10 bases between them. This CDR3 is built from 14 residues. The CDR3 is CASSPGGGTDTQYF. CDR3 coding DNA: TGTGCCAGCAGCCCCGGCGGGGGCACAGATACGCAGTATTTT.

Relative to its sample, this clonotype is medium-sized. The chain uses TRBV27 and TRBJ1-1, with D maybe TRBD1 (5 bases). Germline CDR1 is MNHEY and CDR2 is SMNVEV (reference sequence). Trimming took 5 bases from V and 1 from J, leaving 14 bases between them. This CDR3 is built from 15 residues. The CDR3 protein is CASSPPGLKNTEAFF. CDR3 coding DNA: TGTGCCAGCAGTCCTCCGGGACTGAAGAACACTGAAGCTTTCTTT.

Only a few counts were recorded for this clonotype. This chain connects TRBV7-2 to TRBJ2-1, with D perhaps TRBD2 (6 bases). CDR1 and CDR2 from the germline V gene are SGHTA and FQGNSA. The CDR3 has 16 residues. Trimming took off 2 bases at V and 3 bases at J, with 14 bases between the two ends. The CDR3 here is CASSLLTGGVYNEQFF. The CDR3 DNA reads as TGTGCCAGCAGCTTATTAACCGGGGGAGTCTACAATGAGCAGTTCTTC.

This clonotype was seen at least ten times. The V and J genes are TRBV5-6 and TRBJ1-5; D might be TRBD1 (6 bases). This CDR3 is built from 13 residues. V gave up 4 bases and J gave up 7 bases, with 12 bases separating them. The germline CDR1 and CDR2 sequences are SGHDT and YYEEEE. The CDR3 reads CASSEGGGQPQHF. CDR3 in DNA: TGTGCCAGCAGCGAAGGGGGGGGGCAGCCCCAGCATTTT.

This clonotype came up many times. This chain uses TRBV19 with TRBJ1-5; D is uncertain. The V gene's germline CDR1 is LNHDA and CDR2 SQIVND (reference sequence). The CDR3 length is 15 residues. V lost 2 bases to trimming and J lost 2 bases, with 10 bases between them. Written as DNA, the CDR3 is TGTGCCAGTAGTATAATCCAGGCCGGCAATCAGCCCCAGCATTTT. Its protein is CASSIIQAGNQPQHF.

This clonotype rates as medium-sized. The CDR3 bases are TGTGCCAGCAGCTTAACAGGGGAGAACACTGAAGCTTTCTTT. Translation gives CASSLTGENTEAFF. The V gene is TRBV7-9, the J gene TRBJ1-1, with 7 bases matching TRBD1. Germline V lookup: CDR1 SEHNR, CDR2 FQNEAQ (reference sequence). This CDR3 has 14 amino acids. The V and J ends lost 2 bases and 1 base, in that order; junction bases with no gene match: 1. Complete variable domain (other parts from reference TRBV7-9 and TRBJ1-1): DTGVSQNPRHKITKRGQNVTFRCDPISEHNRLYWYRQTLGQGPEFLTYFQNEAQLEKSRLLSDRFSAERPKGSFSTLEIQRTEQGDSAMYLCASSLTGENTEAFFGQGTRLTVV.